The 22 T cell receptor beta chains presented below share a single source sample, sequenced in a study of T cells after somatic rescue of genetic block. Assay: immunoSEQ multiplex PCR; the TCRdb copy retains only in-frame clones and omits some. The top ten clones hold 2.9% of a sample with approximately 71,000 clones, roughly 92% of them seen once. The material sequenced was peripheral blood mononuclear cells (PBMCs). These receptors were taken from a middle-aged man.

The chain joins TRBV7-9 to TRBJ2-1, with D possibly being TRBD2 (7 bases). Germline-derived CDR1 and CDR2 are SEHNR and FQNEAQ (reference sequence). With 2 bases removed from V and 8 bases from J, the gap between germline ends came to 22 bases. CDR3 length equals 17 residues. The CDR3: CASSLITGGLRGDEQFF. The CDR3 DNA sequence: TGTGCCAGCAGCTTAATTACGGGGGGCCTAAGGGGCGATGAGCAGTTCTTC.

This sequence joins TRBV6-5 and TRBJ1-6; TRBD1 is a possible D gene (5 bases). The V end lost 2 bases, the J end lost 15 bases, and 8 bases lay between the germline ends. In germline, CDR1 is MNHEY, CDR2 SVGAGI. The CDR3 loop spans 11 amino acids. The CDR3 sequence is CASSYGAVLHF. CDR3 nucleotide sequence: TGTGCCAGCAGTTACGGGGCGGTCCTCCACTTT.

This clone was detected only a few times. The gene calls are TRBV2 and TRBJ2-3; a possible D gene is TRBD2 (5 bases). Germline loops: CDR1 SNHLY, CDR2 FYNNEI. Trimming took off 7 bases at V and 4 bases at J, with 18 bases between the two ends. The CDR3 is made up of 15 amino acids. CDR3 nucleotide sequence: TGTGCCAGCACCTCGTTGGGCGTCGGGGCAGATACGCAGTATTTT. Its translation: CASTSLGVGADTQYF.

This clone was recorded once. The chain employs TRBV5-5 and TRBJ1-4; D gene ambiguous. Germline values: CDR1 SGHKS, CDR2 YYEKEE (reference sequence). V was pared by 6 bases and J by 0 bases, with 9 bases between. This CDR3 spans 14 amino acids. The CDR3 protein is CASTQVSTNEKLFF. In nucleotides, the CDR3 is TGTGCCAGCACCCAGGTTTCAACTAATGAAAAACTGTTTTTT.

The gene calls are TRBV7-2 and TRBJ2-5, with D uncertain. This CDR3 has 14 residues. Germline CDR1 and CDR2: SGHTA and FQGNSA. Between the trimmed V and J ends, which lost 3 bases and 5 bases, there was a span of 13 bases. CDR3 region: CASSFQVGPETQYF. CDR3 nucleotides: TGTGCCAGCAGCTTTCAGGTGGGCCCGGAGACCCAGTACTTC.

This chain uses TRBV2 with TRBJ2-2; 9 bases map to TRBD1. Trimming at V came to 7 bases and at J to 5 bases, leaving 8 bases not matched to a gene. CDR3 size: 15 residues. Germline V gene sequence: CDR1 SNHLY, CDR2 FYNNEI. DNA of the CDR3: TGTGCCAGCATCCACAGGGGGCGCGGGACCGGGGAGCTGTTTTTT. Residues: CASIHRGRGTGELFF.

This chain uses TRBV19 with TRBJ1-1; D is unclear. Trimming pared 1 base from V and 10 bases from J, leaving 19 bases between. This CDR3 comprises 15 residues. Germline loops: CDR1 LNHDA, CDR2 SQIVND (reference sequence). The CDR3 loop reads CASSIGLWVEVGAFF. CDR3 in DNA: TGTGCCAGTAGTATAGGCCTTTGGGTGGAGGTCGGAGCTTTCTTT.

This sequence joins TRBV28 and TRBJ2-7; D could derive from TRBD1 or TRBD2 (5 bases each). The CDR3 is made up of 13 amino acids. The V end was cut by 3 bases, the J end by 2 bases, with 8 bases between. Per germline, CDR1 MDHEN and CDR2 SYDVKM. CDR3 sequence (DNA): TGTGCCAGCAGTTTCCAGGGACCCTACGAGCAGTACTTC. This translates into CASSFQGPYEQYF.

This chain joins TRBV27 and TRBJ1-4; D uncertain. The CDR3 spans 18 residues. In germline, CDR1 is MNHEY, CDR2 SMNVEV (reference sequence). V was pared by 1 base and J by 0 bases, with 15 bases between. The DNA for the CDR3 is TGTGCCAGCAGTTTATGGGCAGCATCAGGCGCAACTAATGAAAAACTGTTTTTT. Its translation is CASSLWAASGATNEKLFF.

The rearrangement links TRBV19 to TRBJ1-5; weak D call: TRBD1 (6 bases). Trimming cost V 2 bases and J 5 bases, with 10 bases left between them. Germline CDR1 LNHDA, CDR2 SQIVND (reference sequence). The CDR3 totals 14 residues. CDR3: CASSIRGRDQPQHF. The DNA for the CDR3 is TGTGCCAGTAGTATACGGGGGCGGGATCAGCCCCAGCATTTT.

V usage is TRBV15 and J usage is TRBJ2-3; 7 bases are a match to TRBD2. V shed 5 bases, J shed 2 bases, and the junction held 4 bases outside the gene matches. From germline, CDR1 is LNHNV and CDR2 YYDKDF (reference sequence). This CDR3 has 14 amino acids. CDR3 region: CATSRGGDTDTQYF. CDR3 bases: TGTGCCACCAGCCGCGGGGGAGACACAGATACGCAGTATTTT.

This chain uses TRBV18 with TRBJ2-1; 10 bases agree with TRBD1. This CDR3 region has 16 residues. The V gene's germline CDR1 is KGHSH and CDR2 LQKENI. J gave up 4 bases and V 2 bases, and 5 bases lay outside the gene matches. The DNA for the CDR3 is TGTGCCAGCTCACCAAGACAGGGGGCGCAGTACAATGAGCAGTTCTTC. This encodes CASSPRQGAQYNEQFF.

V usage is TRBV19 and J usage is TRBJ1-4; D may be TRBD1 (6 bases). The CDR3 is made up of 16 amino acids. V lost 0 bases to trimming and J lost 4 bases, with 12 bases between them. The germline gives CDR1 LNHDA, CDR2 SQIVND (reference sequence). The CDR3 protein is CASSIDLRGYNEKLFF. As DNA, the CDR3 is TGTGCCAGTAGTATAGATCTCAGGGGATATAATGAAAAACTGTTTTTT.

The chain employs TRBV2 and TRBJ2-2; D not certain. CDR1 SNHLY and CDR2 FYNNEI come from the germline V gene. Trimming took off 5 bases at V and 5 bases at J, with 12 bases between the two ends. This CDR3 region has 14 residues. The CDR3 region is CASSWDQRTGELFF. The DNA for the CDR3 is TGTGCCAGCAGTTGGGATCAACGTACCGGGGAGCTGTTTTTT.

V gene TRBV7-9 combines with J gene TRBJ2-1, with D uncertain. This CDR3 comprises 12 residues. With 2 bases removed from V and 8 bases from J, the gap between germline ends came to 7 bases. Per germline, CDR1 SEHNR and CDR2 FQNEAQ (reference sequence). In DNA form, the CDR3 reads TGTGCCAGCAGCTTAACGGCCCATGAGCAGTTCTTC. Its translation is CASSLTAHEQFF.

The V call is TRBV5-1, the J call TRBJ2-2; unclear D gene. V lost 0 bases to trimming and J lost 2 bases, with 8 bases between them. The germline CDR1 and CDR2 sequences are SGHRS and YFSETQ. This CDR3 contains 15 residues. Here the CDR3 DNA reads TGCGCCAGCAGCTTGGATCTAATTAACACCGGGGAGCTGTTTTTT. It codes for CASSLDLINTGELFF.

This chain connects TRBV9 to TRBJ2-1, with D maybe TRBD2 (7 bases). CDR1 is SGDLS, CDR2 YYNGEE, per germline. V lost 2 bases and J 4 bases, leaving 10 bases between the germline ends. The CDR3 has 14 amino acids. The DNA for the CDR3 is TGTGCCAGCAGCGTTCGGGGGGCTTACAATGAGCAGTTCTTC. Amino acids: CASSVRGAYNEQFF.

CDR3 loop: CASSLEGPPDIQYF. As DNA, the CDR3 is TGCGCCAGCAGCTTGGAGGGTCCCCCTGACATTCAGTACTTC. This chain uses TRBV5-1 with TRBJ2-4; D is uncertain. Trimming left V 0 bases short and J 8 bases short, with 12 bases between. This CDR3 is built from 14 residues. From germline, CDR1 is SGHRS and CDR2 YFSETQ.

J is TRBJ2-7 and V is TRBV4-1, with a tentative D call TRBD1 (6 bases). Per germline, CDR1 MGHRA and CDR2 YSYEKL. V shed 1 base and J shed 3 bases, with 10 bases lying between them. The CDR3 spans 14 residues. DNA of the CDR3: TGCGCCAGCAGCCAAGGCCCGGACAGCTACGAGCAGTACTTC. This gives the protein CASSQGPDSYEQYF.

In the case of this clone: This sample also contains other DNA sequences that code for the same CDR3. This rearrangement joins TRBV14 to TRBJ2-7; no clear D gene. The V end lost 1 base, the J end lost 5 bases, and 9 bases lay between the germline ends. This CDR3 region has 13 residues. The germline V gene encodes CDR1 SGHDN and CDR2 FVKESK. CDR3 residues: CASSQAGPHEQYF. CDR3 nucleotides: TGTGCCAGCAGCCAAGCTGGACCTCACGAGCAGTACTTC.

The chain uses TRBV20-1 and TRBJ2-3; no reliable D call. The CDR3 is 11 residues long. V was pared by 3 bases and J by 4 bases, with 5 bases between. CDR1 and CDR2 (germline): DFQATT, SNEGSKA (reference sequence). The DNA for the CDR3 is TGCAGTGCTAGGCTAGCAGATACGCAGTATTTT. It yields the protein CSARLADTQYF.

The chain has TRBV10-2 and TRBJ2-2; unclear D gene. V gave up 6 bases and J gave up 3 bases, with 11 bases separating them. From germline, CDR1 is WSHSY and CDR2 SAAADI. This CDR3 has 14 residues. CDR3 region: CASRSTGDTGELFF. The DNA of the CDR3 is TGCGCCAGCAGATCGACTGGGGACACCGGGGAGCTGTTTTTT.